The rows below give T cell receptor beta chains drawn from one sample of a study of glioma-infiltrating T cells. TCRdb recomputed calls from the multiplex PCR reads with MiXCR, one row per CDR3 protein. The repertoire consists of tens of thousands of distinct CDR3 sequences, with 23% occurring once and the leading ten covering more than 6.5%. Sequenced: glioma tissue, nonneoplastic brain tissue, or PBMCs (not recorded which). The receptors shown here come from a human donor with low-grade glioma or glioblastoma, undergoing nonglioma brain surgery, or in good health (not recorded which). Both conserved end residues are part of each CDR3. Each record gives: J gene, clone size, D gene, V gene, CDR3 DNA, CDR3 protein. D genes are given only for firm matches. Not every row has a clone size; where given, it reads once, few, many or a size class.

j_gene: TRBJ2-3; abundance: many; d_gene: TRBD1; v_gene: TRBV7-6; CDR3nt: TGTGCCAGCAGCGCCCGCGTGAGGGGGCAGGACACAGATACGCAGTATTTT; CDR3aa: CASSARVRGQDTDTQYF
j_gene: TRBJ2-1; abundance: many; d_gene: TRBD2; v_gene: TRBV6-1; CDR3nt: TGTGCCAGCATTTCCTCTAGCGGGAGTATGAATGAGCAGTTCTTC; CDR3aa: CASISSSGSMNEQFF
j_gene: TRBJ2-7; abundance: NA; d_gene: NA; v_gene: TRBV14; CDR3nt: TGTGCCAGCAGCCAACAGAGGGGATTGACCTACGAGCAGTACTTC; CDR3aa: CASSQQRGLTYEQYF
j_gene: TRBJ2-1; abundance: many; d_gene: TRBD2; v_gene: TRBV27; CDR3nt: TGTGCCAGCAGTTTTAGCGGGAAGACTTACAATGAGCAGTTCTTC; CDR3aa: CASSFSGKTYNEQFF
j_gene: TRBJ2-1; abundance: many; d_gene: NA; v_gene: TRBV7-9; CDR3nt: TGTGCCAGCAGCCAGGGCCAACTGGGGGCCAATGAGCAGTTCTTC; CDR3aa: CASSQGQLGANEQFF
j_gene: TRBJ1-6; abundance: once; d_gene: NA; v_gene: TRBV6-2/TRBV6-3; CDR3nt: TGTGCCAGAGGTGATAATTCACCCCTCCACTTT; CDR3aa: CARGDNSPLHF
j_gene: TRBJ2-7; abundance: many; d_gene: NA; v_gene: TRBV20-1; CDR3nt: TGCAGTGCTAGGCGGAGCTCCTACGAGCAGTACTTC; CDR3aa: CSARRSSYEQYF
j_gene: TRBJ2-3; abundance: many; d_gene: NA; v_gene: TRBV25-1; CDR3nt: TGTGCCAGCAGTCTGACGACAGTCACAGATACGCAGTATTTT; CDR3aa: CASSLTTVTDTQYF
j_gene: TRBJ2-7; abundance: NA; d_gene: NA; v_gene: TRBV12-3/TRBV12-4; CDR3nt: TGTGCCAGCAGTTTGGGGGGGGGCCGCTACGAGCAGTACTTC; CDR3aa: CASSLGGGRYEQYF
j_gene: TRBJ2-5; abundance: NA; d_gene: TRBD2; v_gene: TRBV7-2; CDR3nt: TGTGCCAGCAGCCCTAGGACTAGCGGGGCGGGTGAGACCCAGTACTTC; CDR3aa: CASSPRTSGAGETQYF
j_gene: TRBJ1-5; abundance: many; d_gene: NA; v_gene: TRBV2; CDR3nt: TGTGCCAGCAAGCCGGACGGCAATCAGCCCCAGCATTTT; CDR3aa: CASKPDGNQPQHF
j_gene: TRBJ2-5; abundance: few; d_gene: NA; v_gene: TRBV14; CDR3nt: TGTGCCAGCAGCCAAATACTAGAGGCGGAGACCCAGTACTTC; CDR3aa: CASSQILEAETQYF
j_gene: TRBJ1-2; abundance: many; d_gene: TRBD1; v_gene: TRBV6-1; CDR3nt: TGTGCCAGCAGTCGACAGGGGGCGTACTATGGCTACACCTTC; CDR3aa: CASSRQGAYYGYTF
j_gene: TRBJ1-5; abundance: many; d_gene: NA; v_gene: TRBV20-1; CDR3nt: TGCAGTGCTAGAGATTTCAGGAAGGCAAGGCAGCCCCAGCATTTT; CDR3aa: CSARDFRKARQPQHF
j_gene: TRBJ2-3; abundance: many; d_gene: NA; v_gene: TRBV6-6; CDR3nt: TGTGCCAGCAGTTACTCTGGCACAGATACGCAGTATTTT; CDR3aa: CASSYSGTDTQYF
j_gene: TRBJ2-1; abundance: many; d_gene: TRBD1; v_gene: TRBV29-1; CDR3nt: TGCAGCGTTGATCCGGACAGGGGATGGGGCTCCTACAATGAGCAGTTCTTC; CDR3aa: CSVDPDRGWGSYNEQFF
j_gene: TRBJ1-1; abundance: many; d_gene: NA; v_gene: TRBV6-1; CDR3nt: TGTGCCAGCAGTACAGGGAGAGGGGGCACTGAAGCTTTCTTT; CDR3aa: CASSTGRGGTEAFF
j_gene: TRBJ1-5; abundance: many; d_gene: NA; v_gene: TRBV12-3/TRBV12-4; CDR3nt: TGTGCCAGCAGTTACAGGCGGGATCAGCCCCAGCATTTT; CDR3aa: CASSYRRDQPQHF
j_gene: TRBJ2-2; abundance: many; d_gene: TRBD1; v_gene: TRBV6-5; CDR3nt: TGTGCCAGCAGTTATGGACAGGGAGACACCGGGGAGCTGTTTTTT; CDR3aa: CASSYGQGDTGELFF
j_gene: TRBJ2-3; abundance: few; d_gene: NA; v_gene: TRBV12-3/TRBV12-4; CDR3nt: TGTGCCAGCAGTTCTCTCGGCCGGGCAGATACGCAGTATTTT; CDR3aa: CASSSLGRADTQYF
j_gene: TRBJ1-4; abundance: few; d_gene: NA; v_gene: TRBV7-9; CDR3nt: TGTGCCAGCAGCATTAGACAGGCAACTAATGAAAAACTGTTTTTT; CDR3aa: CASSIRQATNEKLFF
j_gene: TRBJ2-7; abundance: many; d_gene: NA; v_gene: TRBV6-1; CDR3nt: TGTGCCAGCAGCACATCCTACGAGCAGTACTTC; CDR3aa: CASSTSYEQYF
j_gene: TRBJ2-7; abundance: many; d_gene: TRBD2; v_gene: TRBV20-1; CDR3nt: TGCAGTGCTAGAGACGGACTAGCGGGGTCCTACGAGCAGTACTTC; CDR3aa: CSARDGLAGSYEQYF
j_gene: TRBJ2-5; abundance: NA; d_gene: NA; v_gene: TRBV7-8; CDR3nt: TGTGCCAGCACCAGAAACGGGATTATGGAGACCCAGTACTTC; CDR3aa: CASTRNGIMETQYF
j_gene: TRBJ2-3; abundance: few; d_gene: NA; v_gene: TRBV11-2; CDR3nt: TGTGCCAGCAGCGCCGACAGAACCAGCACAGATACGCAGTATTTT; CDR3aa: CASSADRTSTDTQYF
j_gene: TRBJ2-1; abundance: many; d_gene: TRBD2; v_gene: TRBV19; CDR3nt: TGTGCCAGTAGTGTCGGGACTAGCGGGACTTACAATGAGCAGTTCTTC; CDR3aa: CASSVGTSGTYNEQFF
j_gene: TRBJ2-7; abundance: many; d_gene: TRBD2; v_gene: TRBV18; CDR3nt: TGTGCCAGCTCACCGATCTCCGGGAGGGTAACCTACGAGCAGTACTTC; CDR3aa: CASSPISGRVTYEQYF
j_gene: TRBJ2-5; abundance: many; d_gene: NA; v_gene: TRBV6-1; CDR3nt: TGTGCCAGCAGTGGGTACCAAGAGACCCAGTACTTC; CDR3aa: CASSGYQETQYF
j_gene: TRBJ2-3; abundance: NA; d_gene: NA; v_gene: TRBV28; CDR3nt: TGTGCCAGCAGTCCCCAGGTGGGGGGGCTATCAGATACGCAGTATTTT; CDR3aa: CASSPQVGGLSDTQYF
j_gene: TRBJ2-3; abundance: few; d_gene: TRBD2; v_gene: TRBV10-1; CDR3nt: TGCGCCAGCAGTCAGACTAGCCCAGATACGCAGTATTTT; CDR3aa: CASSQTSPDTQYF
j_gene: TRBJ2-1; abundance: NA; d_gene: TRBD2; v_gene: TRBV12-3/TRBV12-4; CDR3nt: TGTGCCAGCAGGGAGGCTAGCGGGCCCAGGGGCGAGCAGTTCTTC; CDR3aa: CASREASGPRGEQFF
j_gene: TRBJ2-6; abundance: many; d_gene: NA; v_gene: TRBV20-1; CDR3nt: TGCAGTGCTAGATCTAGCCCCGGGACCTTCCGAGAGGGGGCCAACGTCCTGACTTTC; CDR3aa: CSARSSPGTFREGANVLTF